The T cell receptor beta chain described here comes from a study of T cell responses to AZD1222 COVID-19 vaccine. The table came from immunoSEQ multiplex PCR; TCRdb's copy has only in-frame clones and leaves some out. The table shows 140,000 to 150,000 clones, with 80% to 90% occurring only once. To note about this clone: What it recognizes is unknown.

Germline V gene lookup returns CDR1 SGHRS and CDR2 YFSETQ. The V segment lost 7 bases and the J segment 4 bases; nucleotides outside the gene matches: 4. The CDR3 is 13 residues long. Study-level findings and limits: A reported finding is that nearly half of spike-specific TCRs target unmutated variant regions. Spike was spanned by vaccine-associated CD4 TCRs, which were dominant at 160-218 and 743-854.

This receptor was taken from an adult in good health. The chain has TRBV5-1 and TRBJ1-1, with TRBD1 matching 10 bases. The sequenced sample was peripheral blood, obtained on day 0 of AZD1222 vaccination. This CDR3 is CASGQGGSTEAFF. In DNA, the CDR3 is TGCGCCAGCGGACAGGGGGGTAGCACTGAAGCTTTCTTT.